This TCR beta chain was captured in a study of T-cell memory formation after mild COVID-19. This clonotype was recorded a few times. 5'RACE with constant-segment primers yielded barcoded, UMI-tagged TCR alpha and TCR beta cDNA libraries. TCRdb re-derived calls from the 5' RACE reads in MiXCR, one entry per CDR3 protein. Of fewer than 95,000 distinct CDR3 sequences in the sample, more than 10% were seen once. CDR3 length: 18 residues. Germline assignment: CDR1 LGHNT and CDR2 FRNRAP. The ends lost 7 bases at V and 3 bases at J; junction bases unmatched: 10. The receptor was derived from an adult woman who had mild COVID-19 (a few samples of this study predate the infection). Cell type and time point are not known. Sample: PBMCs or a T cell subset sorted from them (not recorded which). The V call is TRBV12-5, the J call TRBJ2-2; 14 bases agree with TRBD2. The CDR3 DNA reads as TGTGCTAGTGTTCGTCCGGGACTAGCGGGAGAGCACACCGGGGAGCTGTTTTTT. It translates to CASVRPGLAGEHTGELFF. The whole variable domain, filled in from reference TRBV12-5 and TRBJ2-2, reads DARVTQTPRHKVTEMGQEVTMRCQPILGHNTVFWYRQTMMQGLELLAYFRNRAPLDDSGMPKDRFSAEMPDATLATLKIQPSEPRDSAVYFCASVRPGLAGEHTGELFFGEGSRLTVL.